The 22 T cell receptor beta chains below all came from one sample that was sequenced in a study of T cells expressing NK-cell markers. TCRdb re-called the 5' RACE reads; every CDR3 protein appears as one record, without DNA. Its listing shows hundreds of thousands of distinct CDR3 sequences. Specimen: blood T cells: a sorted CD56 or NKG2C T cell subset, CD4+ or CD8+ T cells, or bulk PBMC T cells (not recorded which). The receptors originated from a woman aged 18 to 75 in good health.

V usage is TRBV5-1 and J usage is TRBJ2-3. Germline-derived CDR1 and CDR2 are SGHRS and YFSETQ. The CDR3 spans 12 residues. The CDR3 loop is CASSLGFDTQYF. Complete variable domain (other parts from reference TRBV5-1 and TRBJ2-3): KAGVTQTPRYLIKTRGQQVTLSCSPISGHRSVSWYQQTPGQGLQFLFEYFSETQRNKGNFPGRFSGRQFSNSRSEMNVSTLELGDSALYLCASSLGFDTQYFGPGTRLTVL.

The chain links TRBV12-3 or TRBV12-4 to TRBJ2-5; lacking DNA, the TRBD1 call made by TCRdb goes unchecked. This CDR3 is 13 amino acids long. The CDR3 sequence: CASSRGREETQYF.

This rearrangement joins TRBV10-2 to TRBJ1-6. The length of the CDR3 is 15 residues. Germline V gene data show CDR1 as WSHSY and CDR2 as SAAADI. CDR3 sequence reads: CASSAGLSGFGPLHF.

The gene calls are TRBV20-1 and TRBJ2-1; the D call from TCRdb, TRBD1, cannot be confirmed without DNA. Germline CDR1 DFQATT, CDR2 SNEGSKA (reference sequence). This CDR3 has 11 residues. The CDR3 here is CSGTGGYEQFF.

The chain uses TRBV12-3 or TRBV12-4 and TRBJ2-1. The length of the CDR3 is 14 residues. The CDR3 protein is CASSLSGTYNEQFF.

The chain employs TRBV7-2 and TRBJ2-2; checking the TCRdb D call of TRBD2 is not possible without DNA. CDR3 length: 16 residues. Germline CDR1 SGHTA, CDR2 FQGNSA. CDR3 amino acids: CASSFLVADYTGELFF.

The gene calls are TRBV28 and TRBJ2-1; the D gene TCRdb calls, TRBD2, cannot be checked with no DNA. Germline lookup yields CDR1 MDHEN and CDR2 SYDVKM. The CDR3 spans 17 residues. Here the CDR3 reads CASGSTHDGLARVEQFF.

The rearrangement links TRBV9 to TRBJ2-5. In germline, CDR1 is SGDLS, CDR2 YYNGEE. The length of the CDR3 is 15 residues. The CDR3 here is CASSVAPTNQETQYF.

V gene TRBV6-1 combines with J gene TRBJ2-7; the D call of TRBD2 rests on TCRdb alone, since no DNA is present to check it. The CDR3 spans 13 residues. Germline-derived CDR1 and CDR2 are MNHNS and SASEGT. Here the CDR3 reads CASRAGVGYEQYF.

V is TRBV12-3 or TRBV12-4 and J is TRBJ1-1. The CDR3 contains 14 residues. The CDR3 spells CASSLGHRNTEAFF.

The CDR3 spells CASSPSRTSGPSYNEQFF. This sequence joins TRBV28 and TRBJ2-1; TCRdb gives TRBD2 as the D gene, but with no DNA this cannot be confirmed. CDR1 is MDHEN and CDR2 is SYDVKM in the germline V gene. The CDR3 is made up of 18 amino acids. Full variable domain (rest looked up from reference TRBV28 and TRBJ2-1): DVKVTQSSRYLVKRTGEKVFLECVQDMDHENMFWYRQDPGLGLRLIYFSYDVKMKEKGDIPEGYSVSREKKERFSLILESASTNQTSMYLCASSPSRTSGPSYNEQFFGPGTRLTVL.

The chain combines TRBV29-1 with TRBJ1-2. The germline gives CDR1 SQVTM, CDR2 ANQGSEA. CDR3 length: 12 residues. CDR3 sequence reads: CSVEGGDYGYTF.

The chain links TRBV10-3 to TRBJ2-2; TCRdb reports TRBD1, a call that lacks DNA to check it against. CDR3 length equals 16 residues. Germline V lookup: CDR1 ENHRY, CDR2 SYGVKD. The CDR3 loop is CAISAGGGRNTGELFF.

The gene calls are TRBV29-1 and TRBJ2-7; TCRdb proposes TRBD2, but this gene call is untestable without DNA. This CDR3 is built from 11 residues. In germline, CDR1 is SQVTM, CDR2 ANQGSEA. CDR3: CSVGTLYEQYF.

The chain joins TRBV12-3 or TRBV12-4 to TRBJ2-7; TCRdb gives TRBD1 as the D gene, but with no DNA this cannot be confirmed. The CDR3 contains 17 residues. CDR3 sequence: CASSFRGGLGPTRGQYF.

The rearrangement joins TRBV5-6 to TRBJ2-3; TCRdb returns TRBD2, unconfirmable since there is no DNA. The CDR3 loop spans 16 amino acids. The germline V gene encodes CDR1 SGHDT and CDR2 YYEEEE. The CDR3 reads CASSSPAGGSTDTQYF.

The chain joins TRBV18 to TRBJ2-5. Germline-derived CDR1 and CDR2 are KGHSH and LQKENI. The CDR3 sequence is 15 residues long. The CDR3 is CASSPPGLDRETQYF.

The genes are TRBV20-1 and TRBJ1-5. CDR1 is DFQATT, CDR2 SNEGSKA, per germline (reference sequence). This CDR3 has 13 residues. This CDR3 is CSARGGRNQPQHF.

This rearrangement joins TRBV20-1 to TRBJ1-2; TCRdb's D call, TRBD1, is unchecked because there is no DNA. The germline gives CDR1 DFQATT, CDR2 SNEGSKA (reference sequence). The CDR3 consists of 19 residues. CDR3 sequence: CSARKTGTGTTLANYGYTF.

The chain links TRBV9 to TRBJ2-3. CDR1 is SGDLS, CDR2 YYNGEE, per germline. This CDR3 has 13 residues. The CDR3: CASSVATSDTQYF.

This chain joins TRBV27 and TRBJ2-1; lacking DNA, the TRBD2 call made by TCRdb goes unchecked. The germline CDR1 and CDR2 sequences are MNHEY and SMNVEV (reference sequence). This CDR3 has 13 residues. This CDR3 is CASSLGALDEQFF.

The chain links TRBV12-3 or TRBV12-4 to TRBJ1-3; the TCRdb D gene call, TRBD1, has no DNA to confirm it. The CDR3 spans 13 residues. CDR3 residues: CASRGDSGNTIYF.